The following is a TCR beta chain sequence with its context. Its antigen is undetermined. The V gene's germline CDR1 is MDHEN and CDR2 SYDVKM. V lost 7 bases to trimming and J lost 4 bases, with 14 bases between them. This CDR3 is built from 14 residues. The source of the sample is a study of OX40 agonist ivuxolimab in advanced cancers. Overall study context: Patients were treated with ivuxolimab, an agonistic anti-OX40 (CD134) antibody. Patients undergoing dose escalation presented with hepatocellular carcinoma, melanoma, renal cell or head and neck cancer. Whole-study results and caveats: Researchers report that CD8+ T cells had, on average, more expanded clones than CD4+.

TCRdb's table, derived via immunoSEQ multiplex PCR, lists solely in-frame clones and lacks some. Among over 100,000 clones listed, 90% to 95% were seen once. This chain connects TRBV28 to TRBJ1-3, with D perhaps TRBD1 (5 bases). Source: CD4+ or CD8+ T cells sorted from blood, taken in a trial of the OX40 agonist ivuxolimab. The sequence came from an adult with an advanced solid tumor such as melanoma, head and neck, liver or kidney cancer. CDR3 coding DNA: TGTGCCAGCACCCCAGGGAATTTGGGAAACACCATATATTTT. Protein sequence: CASTPGNLGNTIYF.